This record concerns one T cell receptor beta chain sequence. Its antigen remains unidentified. Primed by a sample-barcoded 5' primer and a J-beta primer mix, a second PCR proceeded for 7 to 11 cycles. Each CDR3 protein gets one entry after TCRdb re-called the 5' RACE reads with MiXCR. The table lists about 730,000 distinct CDR3 sequences, about 42% of them singletons. The data were taken from a study of blood T cells in healthy people across ages. Findings and caveats of the study: CMV status of donors was unknown, possibly confounding expanded clonotype changes. TCR beta diversity per million T cells fell roughly linearly with age.

Looked up from germline, CDR1 is SGHRS and CDR2 is YFSETQ. The CDR3 spans 16 residues. The V gene end was trimmed by 7 bases and the J gene end by 5 bases; junction bases not matched to a gene: 14. The origin of this receptor is a woman aged 55-69 years in good health. The sample comprised blood. The chain combines TRBV5-1 with TRBJ1-1; 10 bases agree with TRBD1. The chain's CDR3 is CASGFETGGPATEAFF. CDR3 nucleotide sequence: TGCGCCAGCGGTTTTGAGACAGGGGGCCCTGCAACTGAAGCTTTCTTT.